The clone carrying this TCR beta chain came up a few times. No antigen is known for it. Each cDNA molecule in the library carried unique molecular identifiers. TCRdb processed the RACE reads anew with MiXCR; each CDR3 protein has one entry. The table records about 81,000 distinct CDR3 sequences, roughly 10% of them present only once. This sample's time point: patch test 2, 6 weeks after DPC sensitization. Described treatment: therapeutic diphenylcyclopropenone sensitization with weekly scalp DPC. The data stem from a study of human T cells and chemical hapten exposure. Across the study: DPC at 0.01% went onto the upper back in patch tests, read at 6 days.

Findings of the study overall: Expanded TCR sets contained significantly more large CDR3 similarity clusters than controls.

The V segment lost 6 bases and the J segment 1 base; nucleotides outside the gene matches: 4. CDR3 size: 14 residues. This sample comprised whole blood, obtained in connection with sensitization to the hapten diphenylcyclopropenone (DPC). V usage is TRBV12-3 or TRBV12-4 and J usage is TRBJ1-1; TRBD1 matches at 8 bases. This TCR derives from a woman between 25 and 40 years old with alopecia areata. Some clones in this sample may be carry-over from other donors' samples. The CDR3 nucleotides are TGTGCCAGCAGGACCGGGACAGGGAACACTGAAGCTTTCTTT. Its protein is CASRTGTGNTEAFF.